This T cell receptor beta chain was found in a study of blood T cell repertoires in COVID-19 (dated by TCRdb to the early 2020s). In the study overall: Samples from collaborators originated in the United States, Italy and Spain and spanned both the acute and convalescent phases of COVID-19. The material from the prospective study consisted of cDNA or gDNA derived from T cells, B-cell-depleted T cells, or PBMCs. Subjects who had been exposed to COVID-19, were actively infected with it, or had recovered from it provided the deeply sampled blood TCRbeta repertoires that made up the dataset. The repertoires were made available in a free public database intended to serve as a resource for research on the immune response to SARS-CoV-2. The samples were drawn from the first 160 participants of the ongoing ImmuneRACE study and from some 1,300 subjects provided by 6 global collaborators. The sample metadata nearly always contained a de-identified subject ID, COVID-19 status, age in years and sex. Where available, HLA class I and class II types were obtained from metadata supplied by the sample provider rather than from assay-based typing. Study-wide findings and limitations: The amount of clinical and demographic metadata varied by source and participant and was provided uncurated.

Reading from cysteine to phenylalanine, the CDR3 counts 15 amino acids. Of the read, only the CDR3 DNA is kept; its 45 bases are in frame from base 1. Looking up the germline V gene yields CDR1 SGHDT and CDR2 YYEEEE. At the junction V is shortened by 2 bases and J by 4 bases, with 15 bases in between. The collaborating institutions used their own protocols to collect whole blood in K2EDTA tubes. Collaborator samples were shipped for TCRbeta analysis as frozen whole blood, isolated PBMCs, or DNA extracted from either sample type. The immunoSEQ Assay, a bias-controlled multiplex PCR, was used to amplify TCRbeta CDR3 regions from genomic DNA. On the study's bioinformatics: The number of nucleated cells in each sample was estimated by amplification of reference gene primers within the assay. To quantify the absolute abundance of each unique TCRbeta CDR3 rearrangement, sequence reads were collapsed and filtered. For each sample, productive Simpson clonality was calculated as the square root of Simpson's diversity index across productive rearrangements. The table was pulled from immuneACCESS by TCRdb, which kept in-frame rearrangements only. Such tables lose some clones; where checked, under half of the loss comes from unresolved V genes, and the rest has no known cause. The V and J calls and clone size are taken from that table; D and trimming were inferred from the DNA. The sample contains over 100,000 clones, roughly three quarters of them found a single time. The ten top clones hold 4% of the sample.

A note on this clone: The specificity of this receptor is unknown. One base away there is no much larger clone; base qualities are not given.

This TCR was recovered from a woman of 80 years or more with acute or convalescent COVID-19. The rearranged segments are TRBV5-6 and TRBJ1-1; perhaps TRBD1 is the D gene, with 6 bases matching. The sample taken for sequencing was peripheral blood. The bases read TGTGCCAGCAGCTTAGGCCCAACAGGGATCACTGAAGCTTTCTTT. Its amino acids are CASSLGPTGITEAFF.